This entry lists 9 T cell receptor beta chains sequenced from one sample in a study of T-cell reconstitution after alpha-beta-depleted transplantation in children. A library of TCRbeta sequences, prepared with unique molecular identifiers, was generated. TCRdb processed the PCR reads anew with MiXCR; each CDR3 protein has one entry. The sample lists about 980,000 distinct CDR3 sequences, roughly 29% occurring once. Sequenced material: PBMCs, mostly from graft donor cells, taken 360 days after TCRalphabeta/CD19-depleted stem cell transplant. These receptors were taken from a boy in the first two years of life who had a stem cell transplant for SCID, so the T cells may come from the graft donor.

The rearrangement links TRBV20-1 to TRBJ2-7; D gene ambiguous. Looked up from germline, CDR1 is DFQATT and CDR2 is SNEGSKA (reference sequence). The length of the CDR3 is 14 residues. V dropped 5 bases and J dropped 0 bases, with 14 bases sitting between them. The CDR3 spells CSALNHKSSYEQYF. The CDR3 coding sequence is TGCAGTGCTTTAAACCATAAGAGCTCCTACGAGCAGTACTTC.

The sample holds a few counts of this clonotype. The chain uses TRBV15 and TRBJ1-2; D might be TRBD1 (5 bases). Per germline, CDR1 LNHNV and CDR2 YYDKDF (reference sequence). CDR3 size: 14 residues. V lost 0 bases to trimming and J lost 4 bases, with 9 bases between them. The CDR3 region is CATSREGRGYGYTF. The CDR3, as DNA: TGTGCCACCAGCAGAGAGGGGAGGGGCTATGGCTACACCTTC.

The gene calls are TRBV5-5 and TRBJ2-5, with TRBD2 matching over 14 bases. CDR3 size: 16 residues. Trimming removed 6 bases from V and 7 bases from J; junction bases left unmatched: 11. CDR1 is SGHKS, CDR2 YYEKEE, per germline (reference sequence). The CDR3 DNA sequence: TGTGCCAGCACCTCCGGGACTAGCGGGGGATTTGGGACCCAGTACTTC. Its translation is CASTSGTSGGFGTQYF.

This clonotype was counted a single time. The CDR3 spells CASSQGPGREQYF. As DNA, the CDR3 is TGTGCCAGCAGCCAAGGCCCCGGGCGCGAGCAGTACTTC. The rearrangement links TRBV4-2 to TRBJ2-7; D is ambiguous. Deletions cut 1 base from V and 6 bases from J, with 10 bases between. In germline, CDR1 is LGHNA, CDR2 YNFKEQ. The CDR3 runs 13 residues.

The CDR3 loop is CATSNRDRGPLSTQYF. DNA of the CDR3: TGTGCCACCAGCAACCGGGACAGGGGGCCCCTAAGTACGCAGTATTTT. The chain combines TRBV15 with TRBJ2-3; 12 nucleotides match TRBD1. Losses at the gene ends were 4 bases for V and 8 bases for J; bases not matched to a gene: 10. Germline assignment: CDR1 LNHNV and CDR2 YYDKDF (reference sequence). The length of the CDR3 is 16 residues.

The chain employs TRBV25-1 and TRBJ1-2; D gene unclear. Germline V CDR1 and CDR2: MGHDK, SYGVNS. This CDR3 is 14 amino acids long. Trimming removed 2 bases at V and 2 bases at J, with 9 bases between. The CDR3 loop is CASSEGGSNYGYTF. CDR3 coding DNA: TGTGCCAGCAGTGAAGGAGGATCGAACTATGGCTACACCTTC.

In its sample, this clonotype was seen a few times. The genes are TRBV2 and TRBJ1-1; D not resolved. The germline CDR1 and CDR2 sequences are SNHLY and FYNNEI. V dropped 4 bases and J dropped 1 base, with 25 bases sitting between them. CDR3 length: 19 amino acids. The CDR3 bases are TGTGCCAGCAGTGCCCGACCTTCCACCAGACTGGTCACGAACACTGAAGCTTTCTTT. Translated: CASSARPSTRLVTNTEAFF.

The chain employs TRBV4-3 and TRBJ1-5; tentatively, D is TRBD1 (5 bases). Trimming removed 1 base at V and 2 bases at J, with 18 bases between. The germline gives CDR1 LGHNA, CDR2 YSLEER. CDR3 length: 18 amino acids. CDR3 in DNA: TGCGCCAGCAGCCAAGCGGAGCCCCCACAGGTGGGCAATCAGCCCCAGCATTTT. It codes for CASSQAEPPQVGNQPQHF.

The chain recombines TRBV25-1 with TRBJ2-1; 11 nucleotides match TRBD1. Unmatched junction bases numbered 6, after V lost 4 bases and J lost 7 bases. The germline CDR1 and CDR2 sequences are MGHDK and SYGVNS. CDR3 size: 15 residues. The CDR3 protein is CASSAGQGAWNEQFF. The CDR3 DNA follows: TGTGCCAGCAGTGCTGGACAGGGGGCATGGAATGAGCAGTTCTTC.